This is a list of T cell receptor beta chains from one sample in a study of cytomegalovirus exposure and HLA in healthy donors. The data were produced by immunoSEQ multiplex PCR, yet TCRdb's version contains in-frame clones alone and is incomplete. The repertoire holds about 81,000 clones, with 77% as singletons. Specimen: PBMCs. Every receptor here comes from a man aged 50 to 59 in good health and CMV-seropositive. Both conserved end residues are part of each CDR3. Each record gives: V gene, clone size, J gene, CDR3 protein. Some rows mark clone size as missing; the rest say once, few, many or name a class of expanded clone.

v_gene: TRBV30; abundance: -; j_gene: TRBJ1-5; CDR3aa: CAWTDSGNQPQHF
v_gene: TRBV7-9; abundance: -; j_gene: TRBJ2-7; CDR3aa: CSSSAGLAGGTYEQYF
v_gene: TRBV25-1; abundance: -; j_gene: TRBJ1-1; CDR3aa: CASSELGTGLTGAFF
v_gene: TRBV30; abundance: -; j_gene: TRBJ1-2; CDR3aa: CAWSVGRVDGYTF
v_gene: TRBV27; abundance: few; j_gene: TRBJ2-7; CDR3aa: CASSLSGTSGYEQYF
v_gene: TRBV29-1; abundance: -; j_gene: TRBJ2-1; CDR3aa: CSVGASGSINEQFF
v_gene: TRBV11-2; abundance: -; j_gene: TRBJ2-1; CDR3aa: CASSSGLAGGYNEQFF
v_gene: TRBV15; abundance: -; j_gene: TRBJ1-5; CDR3aa: CATSSPGQGENQPQHF
v_gene: TRBV5-1; abundance: -; j_gene: TRBJ2-5; CDR3aa: CASSLAPQKETQYF
v_gene: TRBV19; abundance: -; j_gene: -; CDR3aa: CASRSSVSTYEQYF
v_gene: TRBV5-1; abundance: -; j_gene: TRBJ2-1; CDR3aa: CASSAGAGGQIGPYNEQFF
v_gene: TRBV27; abundance: -; j_gene: TRBJ2-1; CDR3aa: CASSRLAGEQFF
v_gene: TRBV14; abundance: -; j_gene: TRBJ2-1; CDR3aa: CASSVAGGGREQFF
v_gene: TRBV18; abundance: -; j_gene: TRBJ1-2; CDR3aa: CASSPVELLGHYGYTF
v_gene: TRBV12-5; abundance: -; j_gene: TRBJ2-3; CDR3aa: CASGLLILAGGTDTQYF
v_gene: TRBV30; abundance: -; j_gene: TRBJ2-5; CDR3aa: CAWSLDGTGQETQYF
v_gene: TRBV5-1; abundance: once; j_gene: TRBJ2-5; CDR3aa: CASSLGAGEETQYF
v_gene: TRBV19; abundance: -; j_gene: TRBJ2-1; CDR3aa: CASSPPGLDEQFF
v_gene: TRBV4-3; abundance: -; j_gene: TRBJ1-1; CDR3aa: CASSGDSPYTEAFF
v_gene: TRBV7-9; abundance: -; j_gene: TRBJ2-3; CDR3aa: CASSSGGGVGTDTQYF
v_gene: TRBV25-1; abundance: few; j_gene: TRBJ1-2; CDR3aa: CASSEPYRDPASYGYTF
v_gene: TRBV7-2; abundance: -; j_gene: TRBJ2-1; CDR3aa: CASRRDYYNEQFF
v_gene: TRBV19; abundance: -; j_gene: TRBJ1-4; CDR3aa: CASSSPGSGEKLFF
v_gene: TRBV15; abundance: medium-sized; j_gene: TRBJ2-1; CDR3aa: CATSRGDGGQPNEQFF
v_gene: TRBV6-4; abundance: few; j_gene: TRBJ2-2; CDR3aa: CASSISGSTGELFF
v_gene: TRBV30; abundance: -; j_gene: TRBJ1-5; CDR3aa: CAWSGQGPQPQHF
v_gene: TRBV4-3; abundance: -; j_gene: TRBJ1-2; CDR3aa: CASSQDLTGGNYRGYTF
v_gene: TRBV5-1; abundance: once; j_gene: TRBJ2-1; CDR3aa: CASSLPSGGSGPWQFF
v_gene: TRBV6-5; abundance: few; j_gene: TRBJ2-7; CDR3aa: CASSYHTLAYEQYF
v_gene: TRBV7-9; abundance: -; j_gene: TRBJ2-2; CDR3aa: CSSSLGSAGELFF
v_gene: TRBV21-1; abundance: -; j_gene: TRBJ1-2; CDR3aa: CASSNRDRGPYGYTF
v_gene: TRBV19; abundance: few; j_gene: TRBJ2-1; CDR3aa: CASSSGLSNEQFF
v_gene: TRBV4-2; abundance: -; j_gene: TRBJ1-5; CDR3aa: CASSQPDSLGNQPQHF
v_gene: TRBV2; abundance: -; j_gene: TRBJ2-5; CDR3aa: CALGGGGRAYQETQYF
v_gene: TRBV21-1; abundance: -; j_gene: TRBJ1-1; CDR3aa: CASSRRKRGRVQAFF
v_gene: TRBV18; abundance: few; j_gene: TRBJ2-1; CDR3aa: CASSRRDSTQNEQFF
v_gene: TRBV6-1; abundance: -; j_gene: TRBJ2-3; CDR3aa: CASSERGGSTQYF
v_gene: TRBV18; abundance: -; j_gene: TRBJ1-1; CDR3aa: CASSTGQNTEAFF
v_gene: TRBV5-1; abundance: once; j_gene: TRBJ2-1; CDR3aa: CASSLASTPYNEWQFF
v_gene: TRBV29-1; abundance: few; j_gene: TRBJ2-7; CDR3aa: CSALRPASGAYEQYF
v_gene: TRBV29-1; abundance: -; j_gene: TRBJ2-5; CDR3aa: CSGHQQTGNIKTQYF
v_gene: TRBV5-4; abundance: -; j_gene: TRBJ2-1; CDR3aa: CASRVAGRRHEFF
v_gene: TRBV19; abundance: -; j_gene: TRBJ2-4; CDR3aa: CASSIFTGTSGRGIQYF
v_gene: TRBV6-1; abundance: -; j_gene: TRBJ2-3; CDR3aa: CASSPPTADTQYF
v_gene: TRBV19; abundance: -; j_gene: TRBJ2-3; CDR3aa: CASRRGSTGERTQYF
v_gene: TRBV27; abundance: -; j_gene: TRBJ2-1; CDR3aa: CASTDGLANFYNEQFF
v_gene: TRBV20-1; abundance: -; j_gene: TRBJ2-1; CDR3aa: CSAKLVAEQFF
v_gene: TRBV7-9; abundance: few; j_gene: TRBJ2-1; CDR3aa: CASSPQGASNEQFF
v_gene: TRBV7-3; abundance: -; j_gene: TRBJ2-2; CDR3aa: CASSSPRGRGGTGELFF
v_gene: TRBV6-5; abundance: -; j_gene: TRBJ2-6; CDR3aa: CASSKSGANGLTF
v_gene: TRBV5-1; abundance: once; j_gene: TRBJ2-2; CDR3aa: CASSFVAGGTGELFF
v_gene: TRBV19; abundance: -; j_gene: TRBJ2-3; CDR3aa: CASRPLAGTDTQYF
v_gene: TRBV18; abundance: -; j_gene: TRBJ1-1; CDR3aa: CASSPYLPEVNTEAFF
v_gene: TRBV11-3; abundance: -; j_gene: TRBJ2-1; CDR3aa: CASSSTWEVSYNEQFF
v_gene: TRBV12-5; abundance: -; j_gene: TRBJ1-2; CDR3aa: CASGLETGAGYTF
v_gene: TRBV25-1; abundance: -; j_gene: TRBJ2-7; CDR3aa: CASSESETYYEQYF